This TCR beta chain was captured in a study of cytomegalovirus exposure and HLA in healthy donors. PCR involved 60 Vbeta and 13 Jbeta primers. Method: immunoSEQ multiplex PCR; TCRdb's copy keeps in-frame clones and lacks some. The table lists approximately 120,000 clones, approximately 71% of them singletons. This clone has just a few counts. Germline V gene sequence: CDR1 MNHEY, CDR2 SVGAGI. With V trimmed by 10 bases and J by 0 bases, 11 bases remained unmatched. CDR3 length equals 15 residues. This clonotype originated in a man in his forties or fifties in good health and CMV-seronegative. The chain recombines TRBV6-5 with TRBJ1-2; 7 bases agree with TRBD1. The material sequenced was PBMCs. The CDR3 nucleotides are TGTGCCACCCTCTCGCTTGGGACAGCTAACTATGGCTACACCTTC. Translation gives CATLSLGTANYGYTF.